This T cell receptor beta chain was observed in a study of Graves' ophthalmopathy and Graves' hyperthyroidism. About the study: Before any treatment, peripheral blood was taken at the initial diagnosis. Broader study findings: Appearing in blood as well were most expanded thyroid clonotypes above 0.001 frequency.

The germline gives CDR1 MDHEN, CDR2 SYDVKM. V gave up 6 bases and J gave up 9 bases, with 12 bases separating them. The CDR3 is 13 residues long. This clonotype occurred a few times. Its target is unknown. Amplification targeted the TCR beta CDR3 regions, with RNA transcripts as the source material. HTBI-primed first-round RT-PCR preceded second-round multiplex PCR. TCRdb ran MiXCR on the multiplex PCR reads and lists one entry per CDR3 protein. The table shows almost 750,000 distinct CDR3 sequences, with roughly two fifths occurring only once. Sample: peripheral blood. The V call is TRBV28, the J call TRBJ1-6; TRBD1 is a possible D gene (5 bases). This TCR came from an adult man with Graves' ophthalmopathy. In nucleotides, the CDR3 is TGTGCCAGCAGAAAGGGGTGGCGTTCACCCCTCCACTTT. Protein product: CASRKGWRSPLHF.